This T cell receptor beta chain was captured in a study of T cell responses to AZD1222 COVID-19 vaccine. Study-level background: Second-dose groups at about 4 or about 12 weeks were pooled. Regarding the study as a whole: It was only a handful of AZD1222 recipients who were seropositive at baseline. Increased Spike-specific TCR breadth and depth were observed after two AZD1222 doses. Sampling that yielded the repertoires occurred only after the peak T cell response.

Measured with immunoSEQ multiplex PCR; TCRdb has only the in-frame clones, and not every one. The sample includes about 170,000 clones, roughly 92% of them seen just once. To note about this clone: The antigen remains unidentified.

Germline V CDR1 and CDR2: LNHDA, SQIVND (reference sequence). CDR3 length: 15 amino acids. V lost 6 bases and J lost 4; bases outside the gene matches: 4. This specimen was peripheral blood, taken on day 0 of AZD1222 vaccination. The chain has TRBV19 and TRBJ1-5; TRBD1 agrees at 12 bases. The receptor's source is an adult in good health. DNA for the CDR3: TGTGCCAGTAGCCGGGACAGGGGGCGTAATCAGCCCCAGCATTTT. Protein: CASSRDRGRNQPQHF. The whole variable domain, remainder taken from reference TRBV19 and TRBJ1-5, is DGGITQSPKYLFRKEGQNVTLSCEQNLNHDAMYWYRQDPGQGLRLIYYSQIVNDFQKGDIAEGYSVSREKKESFPLTVTSAQKNPTAFYLCASSRDRGRNQPQHFGDGTRLSIL.